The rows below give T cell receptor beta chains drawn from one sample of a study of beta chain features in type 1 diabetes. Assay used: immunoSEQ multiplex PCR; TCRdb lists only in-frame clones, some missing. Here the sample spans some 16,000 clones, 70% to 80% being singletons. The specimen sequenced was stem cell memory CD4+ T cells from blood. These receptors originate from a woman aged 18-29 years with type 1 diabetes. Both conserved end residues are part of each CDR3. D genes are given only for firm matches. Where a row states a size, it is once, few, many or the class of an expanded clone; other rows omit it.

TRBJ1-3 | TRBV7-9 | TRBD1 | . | CASAPTGTGNTIYF | TGTGCCAGCGCCCCGACAGGGACTGGAAACACCATATATTTT
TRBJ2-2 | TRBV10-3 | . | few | CAIREHRDTGELFF | TGTGCCATCAGAGAACACAGGGACACCGGGGAGCTGTTTTTT
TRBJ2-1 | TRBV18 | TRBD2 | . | CASSLAGDVGEQFF | TGTGCCAGCTCACTAGCGGGAGATGTAGGGGAGCAGTTCTTC
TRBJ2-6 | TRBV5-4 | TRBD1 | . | CASRQTGYWSGANVLTF | TGTGCCAGCAGACAGACAGGGTACTGGTCTGGGGCCAACGTCCTGACTTTC
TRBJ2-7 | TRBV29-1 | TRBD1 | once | CSVGRQGASEQYF | TGCAGCGTTGGTCGGCAGGGGGCATCCGAGCAGTACTTC
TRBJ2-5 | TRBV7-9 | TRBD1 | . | CASSLGRGQETQYF | TGTGCCAGCAGCTTAGGCAGGGGGCAAGAGACCCAGTACTTC
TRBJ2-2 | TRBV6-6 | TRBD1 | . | CASRWTGATGELFF | TGTGCCAGCAGGTGGACAGGGGCCACCGGGGAGCTGTTTTTT
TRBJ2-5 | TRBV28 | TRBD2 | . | CASSLSGRDQETQYF | TGTGCCAGCAGCCTCAGCGGGAGGGACCAAGAGACCCAGTACTTC
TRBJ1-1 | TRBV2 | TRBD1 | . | CASSPDRGRAEAFF | TGTGCCAGCAGCCCGGACAGGGGGAGGGCTGAAGCTTTCTTT
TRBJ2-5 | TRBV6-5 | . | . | CASSYLASISRETQYF | TGTGCCAGCAGTTATTTGGCTAGCATCTCACGGGAGACCCAGTACTTC
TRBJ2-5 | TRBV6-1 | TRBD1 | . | CASSAHPGTAEETQYF | TGTGCCAGCAGTGCCCACCCCGGGACAGCCGAAGAGACCCAGTACTTC
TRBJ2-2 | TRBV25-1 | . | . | CASSKGLSNTGELFF | TGTGCCAGCAGTAAGGGACTTTCGAACACCGGGGAGCTGTTTTTT
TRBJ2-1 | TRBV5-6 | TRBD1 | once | CASSLSGQGLNEQFF | TGTGCCAGCAGCTTGTCAGGACAGGGGTTGAATGAGCAGTTCTTC
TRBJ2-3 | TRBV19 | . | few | CASSMVIAVDTQYF | TGTGCCAGTAGTATGGTAATAGCGGTAGATACGCAGTATTTT
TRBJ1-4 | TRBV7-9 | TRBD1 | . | CASSIAVSDRGWKKLFF | TGTGCCAGCAGCATAGCCGTATCAGACAGGGGATGGAAAAAACTGTTTTTT
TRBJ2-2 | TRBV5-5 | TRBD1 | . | CASSPVAGTGAGELFF | TGTGCCAGCAGCCCCGTCGCCGGGACAGGGGCCGGGGAGCTGTTTTTT
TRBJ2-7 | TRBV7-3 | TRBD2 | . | CASSPQAGMEEQYF | TGTGCCAGCAGCCCCCAAGCGGGAATGGAGGAGCAGTACTTC
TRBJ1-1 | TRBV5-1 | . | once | CASSVVEDSLMNTEAFF | TGCGCCAGCAGCGTCGTTGAGGACAGCCTCATGAACACTGAAGCTTTCTTT
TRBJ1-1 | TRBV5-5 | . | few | CASSFVGRGNTEAFF | TGTGCCAGCAGCTTCGTGGGGCGGGGCAACACTGAAGCTTTCTTT
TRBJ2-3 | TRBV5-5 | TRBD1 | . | CASSRQGARTDTQYF | TGTGCCAGCAGCCGACAGGGGGCTCGCACAGATACGCAGTATTTT
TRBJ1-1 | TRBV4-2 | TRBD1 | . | CASSLDTGGGNTEAFF | TGTGCCAGCAGCCTAGACACAGGGGGAGGAAACACTGAAGCTTTCTTT
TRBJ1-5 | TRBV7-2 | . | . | CASSLGAVQPQHF | TGTGCCAGCAGCTTGGGAGCGGTTCAGCCCCAGCATTTT
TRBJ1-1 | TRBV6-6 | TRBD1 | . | CASRPGQGARNTEAFF | TGTGCCAGCAGGCCGGGACAGGGGGCTCGGAACACTGAAGCTTTCTTT
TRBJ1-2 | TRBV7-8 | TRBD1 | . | CASSPRGQGAYDYGYTF | TGTGCCAGCAGCCCACGGGGACAGGGGGCGTACGACTATGGCTACACCTTC
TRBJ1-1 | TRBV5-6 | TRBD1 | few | CASSLGTGITEAFF | TGTGCCAGCAGCTTAGGGACAGGGATCACTGAAGCTTTCTTT
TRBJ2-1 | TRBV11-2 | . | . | CASSVRGIPYNEQFF | TGTGCCAGCAGCGTCAGGGGTATACCCTACAATGAGCAGTTCTTC
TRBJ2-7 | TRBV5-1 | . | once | CASSLVPLTRRLETEEQYF | TGCGCCAGCAGCTTGGTCCCATTAACGCGACGGTTGGAGACGGAAGAGCAGTACTTC
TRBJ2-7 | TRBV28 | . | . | CASSLQGSYEQYF | TGTGCCAGCAGTTTACAGGGATCCTACGAGCAGTACTTC
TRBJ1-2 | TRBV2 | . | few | CASSVQGRGYTF | TGTGCCAGCAGTGTACAGGGCCGGGGCTACACCTTC
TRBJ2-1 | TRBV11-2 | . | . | CASSLVIGEGQQFF | TGTGCCAGCAGCTTAGTGATAGGGGAAGGCCAGCAGTTCTTC
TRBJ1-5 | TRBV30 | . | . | CAWSATPNQPQHF | TGTGCCTGGAGCGCTACCCCAAATCAGCCCCAGCATTTT
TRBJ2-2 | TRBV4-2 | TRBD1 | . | CASRGAGTEITGELFF | TGTGCCAGCAGAGGAGCCGGGACAGAAATCACCGGGGAGCTGTTTTTT
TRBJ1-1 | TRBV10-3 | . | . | CAISGNRENTEAFF | TGTGCCATCAGTGGTAACAGGGAGAACACTGAAGCTTTCTTT
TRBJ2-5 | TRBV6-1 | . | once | CASSEAPTAQYF | TGTGCCAGCTCCGAGGCCCCGACGGCCCAGTACTTC
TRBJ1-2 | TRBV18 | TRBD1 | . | CASSPPGTGGDSNYGYTF | TGTGCCAGCTCACCACCCGGGACAGGGGGCGATTCGAACTATGGCTACACCTTC
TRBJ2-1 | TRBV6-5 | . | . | CASSYPGDPSEQFF | TGTGCCAGCAGTTATCCGGGGGACCCTAGTGAGCAGTTCTTC